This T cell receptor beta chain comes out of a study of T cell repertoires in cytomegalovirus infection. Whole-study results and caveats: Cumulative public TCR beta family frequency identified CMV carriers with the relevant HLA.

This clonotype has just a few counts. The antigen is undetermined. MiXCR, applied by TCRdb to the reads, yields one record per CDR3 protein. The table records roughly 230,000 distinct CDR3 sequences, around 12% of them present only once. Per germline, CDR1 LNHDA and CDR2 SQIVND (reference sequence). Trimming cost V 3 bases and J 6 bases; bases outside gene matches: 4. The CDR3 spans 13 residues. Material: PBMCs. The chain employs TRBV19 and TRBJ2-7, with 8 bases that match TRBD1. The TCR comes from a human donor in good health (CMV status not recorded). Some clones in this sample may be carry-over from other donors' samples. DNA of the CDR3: TGTGCCAGTAGTATTCGGACAGGGCTCGAGCAGTACTTC. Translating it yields CASSIRTGLEQYF.